A selection of T cell receptor beta chains follows, all from one sample in a study of blood T cell repertoires in COVID-19. Generated by immunoSEQ multiplex PCR, the TCRdb table keeps only in-frame clones and is missing some. The sample yields approximately 350,000 clones, roughly 80% seen once. The sequencing input was PBMCs or T cells enriched from blood (not recorded which). Receptor source: a woman in her fifties or sixties who had recovered from COVID-19. Both conserved end residues are part of each CDR3. A D gene is named only where the DNA matches it firmly. Rows may omit the clone size; those that give it use once, few, many or a size class.

CDR3 DNA | CDR3 protein | D gene | J gene | V gene | clone size
TGTGCCAGCAGCGTAGGGGGCTGGGACACTGAAGCTTTCTTT | CASSVGGWDTEAFF | . | TRBJ1-1 | TRBV9 | .
TGCGCCAGCACTACGAGCGGGGGAGTAGAGACCCAGTACTTC | CASTTSGGVETQYF | TRBD2 | TRBJ2-5 | TRBV5-1 | .
TGTGCCAGCAGCCTCGACAGGTACAATGAGCAGTTCTTC | CASSLDRYNEQFF | . | TRBJ2-1 | TRBV7-2 | .
TGTGCCAGCAGCTACGCGTTTGGCACCGGGGAGCTGTTTTTT | CASSYAFGTGELFF | . | TRBJ2-2 | TRBV3-1/TRBV3-2 | once
TGTGCCAGCAGCCCAAGTCAGGGGGGCTATGGCTACACCTTC | CASSPSQGGYGYTF | TRBD1 | TRBJ1-2 | TRBV3-1/TRBV3-2 | .
TGTGCCAGCAGCCGCCTTGGAGGGGAAGCCTATGGCTACACCTTC | CASSRLGGEAYGYTF | . | TRBJ1-2 | TRBV7-2 | .
TGTGCCAGCAGGACTTCCGCACCGGGAAACACTGAAGCTTTCTTT | CASRTSAPGNTEAFF | . | TRBJ1-1 | TRBV4-2 | many
TGTGCCAGCAGCCTGCGTAACACCATATATTTT | CASSLRNTIYF | . | TRBJ1-3 | TRBV12-3/TRBV12-4 | .
TGCAGCGCACGGGGAGCGGGAGTGTCAGATACGCAGTATTTT | CSARGAGVSDTQYF | TRBD2 | TRBJ2-3 | TRBV29-1 | .
TGTGCCAGCAGCCCAGACAGGGGGCGAATTTTCTATGGCTACACCTTC | CASSPDRGRIFYGYTF | TRBD1 | TRBJ1-2 | TRBV7-8 | .
TGTGCCAGCAGCCAATCCGCGGGACAGGTCATGGACTATGGCTACACCTTC | CASSQSAGQVMDYGYTF | TRBD1 | TRBJ1-2 | TRBV7-6 | once
TGTGTCAGCAGCTTAGGCGCGAGCCGGGGGGTAAACATTCAGTACTTC | CVSSLGASRGVNIQYF | TRBD2 | TRBJ2-4 | TRBV7-8 | once
TGTGCCAGCAGTTACGGGGGGGGGCGTCAGCCCCAGCATTTT | CASSYGGGRQPQHF | . | TRBJ1-5 | TRBV6-2/TRBV6-3 | .
TGTGCCAGTAAAGCGGGCAGGGAGTTATATCAGCCCCAGCATTTT | CASKAGRELYQPQHF | . | TRBJ1-5 | TRBV19 | .
TGTGCCAGCAGTGACGGCGGGTATACGCAGTATTTT | CASSDGGYTQYF | . | TRBJ2-3 | TRBV2 | .
TGTGCCAGCAGCGTATGGTCATCGAGGGATTTGATTCGTTCACCCCTCCACTTT | CASSVWSSRDLIRSPLHF | . | TRBJ1-6 | TRBV9 | .
TGTGCCAGCAGGCTAGCGGGAGGGCTCAATGAGCAGTTCTTC | CASRLAGGLNEQFF | TRBD2 | TRBJ2-1 | TRBV27 | once
TGTGCCAGCAGTGAAGCGCGATGGATAGGGGAGGAGGAGACCCAGTACTTC | CASSEARWIGEEETQYF | . | TRBJ2-5 | TRBV6-1 | once
TGCAGCACCCGGGGACAATTTGGAAACACCATATATTTT | CSTRGQFGNTIYF | . | TRBJ1-3 | TRBV29-1 | once
TGTGCCTGGAGCTTTAGCGGCTCCTACAATGAGCAGTTCTTC | CAWSFSGSYNEQFF | . | TRBJ2-1 | TRBV30 | .
TGTGCCAGCAGCTCTCAAGTTCAGACTGAAGCTTTCTTT | CASSSQVQTEAFF | . | TRBJ1-1 | TRBV7-2 | .
TGTGCCAGCATTCGGAGGCACAATCAGCCCCAGCATTTT | CASIRRHNQPQHF | . | TRBJ1-5 | TRBV28 | few
TGCAGTGCTAGTCCGGGGGGCACTGAAGCTTTCTTT | CSASPGGTEAFF | . | TRBJ1-1 | TRBV20-1 | .
TGTGCCAGCAGTTTAGATAGGAGCGGCTACACCTTC | CASSLDRSGYTF | . | TRBJ1-2 | TRBV27 | .
TGTGCCAGCTCCGCAGGGGTTTGGACTGAAGCTTTCTTT | CASSAGVWTEAFF | . | TRBJ1-1 | TRBV7-2 | .
TGTGCCAGCAACCCCGCAGGGGGCCTGAACACTGAAGCTTTCTTT | CASNPAGGLNTEAFF | TRBD1 | TRBJ1-1 | TRBV7-9 | .
TGTGCCAGCACCCCGGGACAGGGGTACGCTGGGGCCAACGTCCTGACTTTC | CASTPGQGYAGANVLTF | TRBD1 | TRBJ2-6 | TRBV11-2 | .
TGCGCCAGCAGCTTGGGCGACACAACCTACGAGCAGTACTTC | CASSLGDTTYEQYF | . | TRBJ2-7 | TRBV5-1 | .
TGTGCCAGCAGTCGGAGCCCGAACACTGAAGCTTTCTTT | CASSRSPNTEAFF | . | TRBJ1-1 | TRBV12-3/TRBV12-4 | .
TGCAGCGTTCTAATGAACACTGAAGCTTTCTTT | CSVLMNTEAFF | . | TRBJ1-1 | TRBV29-1 | .
TGTGCCAGCAGAGCAGGGGCCGCGGGCACCGGGGAGCTGTTTTTT | CASRAGAAGTGELFF | . | TRBJ2-2 | TRBV6-5 | .
TGTGCCAGCAGCTTAGGTGGGGGAGGCACCGGGGAGCTGTTTTTT | CASSLGGGGTGELFF | . | TRBJ2-2 | TRBV7-2 | .
TGTGCCAGCAGGGGAGACTGGAGCTCTGGAAACACCATATATTTT | CASRGDWSSGNTIYF | . | TRBJ1-3 | TRBV7-2 | .
TGTGCCAGCAGACCCAGGGGGGAGAACACTGAAGCTTTCTTT | CASRPRGENTEAFF | TRBD1 | TRBJ1-1 | TRBV7-9 | .
TGTGCCAGCAGCTCACCAAACAGGGGGCAGAGGCAGTACTTC | CASSSPNRGQRQYF | TRBD1 | TRBJ2-7 | TRBV5-6 | few
TGTGCTAGCAGCTTAGACGCGGGGTATGGAAACACCATATATTTT | CASSLDAGYGNTIYF | . | TRBJ1-3 | TRBV7-7 | .
TGTGCCAGCAGTTATAGGTTCGGGGGGAGGCAAGAGACCCAGTACTTC | CASSYRFGGRQETQYF | TRBD2 | TRBJ2-5 | TRBV6-2/TRBV6-3 | .
TGTGCTAGCAGCCCGGGAGGGGTGTACAATGAGCAGTTCTTC | CASSPGGVYNEQFF | TRBD2 | TRBJ2-1 | TRBV7-7 | .
TGTGCCAGCAGCCAAGATCTTGGGCTAGCGGACCGGAAGACCCAGTACTTC | CASSQDLGLADRKTQYF | TRBD2 | TRBJ2-5 | TRBV3-1/TRBV3-2 | .
TGTGCCAGCTCACCACGGACAGGGGACCAGCCCCAGCATTTT | CASSPRTGDQPQHF | TRBD1 | TRBJ1-5 | TRBV18 | once
TGTGCCAGCAGCTTCCCCGGGGGGGGTGCCTATGGCTACACCTTC | CASSFPGGGAYGYTF | . | TRBJ1-2 | TRBV5-6 | .
TGTGCCAGCAGTGATGGGTTGGGCTTTAACTATGGCTACACCTTC | CASSDGLGFNYGYTF | . | TRBJ1-2 | TRBV25-1 | .
TGTGCCAGCACCTGGTTCTCGGCGGGTGTCAGCCATGAGCAGTTCTTC | CASTWFSAGVSHEQFF | . | TRBJ2-1 | TRBV3-1/TRBV3-2 | .
TGCAGCGTTGAAGTGGGTCAGTCTACCCCGGAGCCCTATGGCTACACCTTC | CSVEVGQSTPEPYGYTF | . | TRBJ1-2 | TRBV29-1 | .
TGTGCCAGCAGTTCTGGGAACAGGGGCCGGAACGGCTACACCTTC | CASSSGNRGRNGYTF | TRBD1 | TRBJ1-2 | TRBV6-5 | .
TGTGCCAGCAGCCCTACGGGGGAGGGGAAAGGAAACACCATATATTTT | CASSPTGEGKGNTIYF | . | TRBJ1-3 | TRBV13 | .
TGCGCCAGCAGCTTGGCGGAGAATGAAAAACTGTTTTTT | CASSLAENEKLFF | . | TRBJ1-4 | TRBV5-1 | .
TGCGCCAGCCGAGACCGCCGACCGGGGTCCTACAATGAGCAGTTCTTC | CASRDRRPGSYNEQFF | . | TRBJ2-1 | TRBV5-1 | .
TGTGCCAGTAGTCCACTTCCCGGGACAGGGAAGGGCGAGCAGTACTTC | CASSPLPGTGKGEQYF | TRBD1 | TRBJ2-7 | TRBV19 | .
TGTGCCAGCAGTTATCCCCACAAAGAAGCTTTCTTT | CASSYPHKEAFF | . | TRBJ1-1 | TRBV6-2/TRBV6-3 | .